What follows describes a single T cell receptor (beta chain). Its antigen is currently unknown. Each CDR3 protein is one row after TCRdb ran MiXCR on the reads. The repertoire consists of 740,000 or so distinct CDR3 sequences, with roughly a third occurring once and the leading ten covering around 3%. The sample is drawn from a study of T cell repertoires in cytomegalovirus infection. Background on the study: TCR beta signatures that were public indicated CMV infection and matching HLA type. Findings and caveats of the study: Dominating the ex vivo response were TCR beta clonotypes that were CMV-specific and HLA-C-restricted.

Germline V gene sequence: CDR1 MGHRA, CDR2 YSYEKL. The ends were cut back, 0 bases at V and 0 bases at J, with 1 base in the middle. The CDR3 contains 13 residues. The receptor was isolated from a human donor in good health (CMV status not recorded). Some clones in this sample may be carry-over from other donors' samples. Sequencing was carried out using PBMCs. V usage is TRBV4-1 and J usage is TRBJ2-3; D gene uncertain. CDR3 DNA: TGCGCCAGCAGCCAAGAGAGCACAGATACGCAGTATTTT. Translation: CASSQESTDTQYF.